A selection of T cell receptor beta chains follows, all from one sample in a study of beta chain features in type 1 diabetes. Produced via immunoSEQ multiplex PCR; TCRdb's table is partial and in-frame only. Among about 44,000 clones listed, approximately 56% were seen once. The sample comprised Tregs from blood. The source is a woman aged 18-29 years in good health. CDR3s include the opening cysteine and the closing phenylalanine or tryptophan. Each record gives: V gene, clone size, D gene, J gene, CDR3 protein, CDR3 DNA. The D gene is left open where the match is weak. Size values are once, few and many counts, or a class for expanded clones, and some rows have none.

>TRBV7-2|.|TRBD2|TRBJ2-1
CASSSRSSGGNEQFF
TGTGCCAGCAGCTCCAGAAGTAGCGGGGGGAATGAGCAGTTCTTC
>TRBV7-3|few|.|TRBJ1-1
CASSLTFRENTEAFF
TGTGCCAGCAGCTTAACGTTTCGGGAGAACACTGAAGCTTTCTTT
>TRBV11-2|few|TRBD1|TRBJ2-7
CASSLETGTVDEQYF
TGTGCCAGCAGCTTAGAGACCGGGACAGTCGACGAGCAGTACTTC
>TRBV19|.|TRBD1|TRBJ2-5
CASSTVTGTDFGTQYF
TGTGCCAGTAGTACCGTCACCGGGACAGATTTTGGGACCCAGTACTTC
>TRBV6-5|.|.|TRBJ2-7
CASSNGQYEQYF
TGTGCCAGCAGTAACGGACAATACGAGCAGTACTTC
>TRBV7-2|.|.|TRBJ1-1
CASSLSPFRTEAFF
TGTGCCAGCAGCTTATCACCCTTCCGGACTGAAGCTTTCTTT
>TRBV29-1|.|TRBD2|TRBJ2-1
CSIGLVSDEQFF
TGCAGCATCGGACTAGTCAGTGATGAGCAGTTCTTC
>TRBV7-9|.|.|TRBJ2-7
CASSPRGYYEQYF
TGTGCCAGCAGCCCCAGGGGTTACTACGAGCAGTACTTC
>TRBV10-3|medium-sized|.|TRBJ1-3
CAISGDNRNTIYF
TGTGCCATCAGTGGTGACAACAGGAACACCATATATTTT
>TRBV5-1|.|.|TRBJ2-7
CASSLGQENYEQYF
TGCGCCAGCAGCTTGGGGCAGGAAAACTACGAGCAGTACTTC
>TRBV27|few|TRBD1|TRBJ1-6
CASRRDSDNSPLHF
TGTGCCAGCAGACGGGACAGCGATAATTCACCCCTCCACTTT